This T cell receptor beta chain emerged from a study of blood T cell repertoires in COVID-19. Study-level information: Donors in the United States, Italy and Spain gave samples during acute or convalescent COVID-19. T cells, B-cell-depleted T cells, or PBMCs provided the cDNA or gDNA that served as material.

Germline CDR1 reads SGHNT; CDR2 reads YYREEE (reference sequence). The CDR3 has 14 residues. The V end was cut by 3 bases, the J end by 3 bases, with 13 bases between. Original methodology: Estimation of nucleated cell counts relied on the amplification of reference gene primers. TCRdb keeps only in-frame clones here, not all; method: immunoSEQ multiplex PCR. For V, J and clone size, that table is used; D and trimming come from the DNA. The table has roughly 180,000 clones, 84% seen once. The sample holds a few counts of this clone. This receptor was identified in a man aged 40-55 years who had recovered from COVID-19. Material: peripheral blood. The rearrangement joins TRBV5-4 to TRBJ2-7, with a tentative D call TRBD1 (5 bases). The CDR3 DNA is TGTGCCAGCAGCTACCACGGACATAACTACGAGCAGTACTTC. It specifies CASSYHGHNYEQYF.